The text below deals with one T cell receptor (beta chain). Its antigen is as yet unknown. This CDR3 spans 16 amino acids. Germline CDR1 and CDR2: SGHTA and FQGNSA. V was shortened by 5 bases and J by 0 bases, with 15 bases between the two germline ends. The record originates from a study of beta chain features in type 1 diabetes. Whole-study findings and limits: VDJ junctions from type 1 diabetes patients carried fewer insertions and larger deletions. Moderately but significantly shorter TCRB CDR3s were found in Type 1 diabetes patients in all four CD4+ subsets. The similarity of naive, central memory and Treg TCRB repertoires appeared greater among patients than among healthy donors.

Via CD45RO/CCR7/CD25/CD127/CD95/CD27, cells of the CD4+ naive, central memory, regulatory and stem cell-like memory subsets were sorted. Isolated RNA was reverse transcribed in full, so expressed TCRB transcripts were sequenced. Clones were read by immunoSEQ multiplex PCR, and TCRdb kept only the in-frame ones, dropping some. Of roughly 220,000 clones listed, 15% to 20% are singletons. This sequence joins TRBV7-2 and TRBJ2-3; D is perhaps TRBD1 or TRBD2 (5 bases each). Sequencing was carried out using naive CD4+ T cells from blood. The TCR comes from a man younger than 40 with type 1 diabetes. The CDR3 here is CASSRGTSGSTDTQYF. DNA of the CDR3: TGTGCCAGCAGCCGTGGGACCAGCGGTAGCACAGATACGCAGTATTTT.